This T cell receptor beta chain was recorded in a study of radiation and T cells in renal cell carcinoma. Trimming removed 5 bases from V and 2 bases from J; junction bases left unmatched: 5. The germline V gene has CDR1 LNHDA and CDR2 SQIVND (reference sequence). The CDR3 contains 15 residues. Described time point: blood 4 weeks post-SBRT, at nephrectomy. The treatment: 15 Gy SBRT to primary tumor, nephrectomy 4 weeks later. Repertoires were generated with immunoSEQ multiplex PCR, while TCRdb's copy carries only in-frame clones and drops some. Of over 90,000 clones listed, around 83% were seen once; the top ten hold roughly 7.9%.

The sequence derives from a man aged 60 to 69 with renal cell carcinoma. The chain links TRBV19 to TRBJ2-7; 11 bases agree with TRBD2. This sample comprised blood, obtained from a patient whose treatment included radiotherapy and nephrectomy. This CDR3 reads CASSVTSGIAYEQYF. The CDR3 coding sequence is TGTGCCAGTAGTGTGACTAGCGGGATAGCCTACGAGCAGTACTTC.